The clone carrying this TCR beta chain appeared a few times. This record belongs to a study of sequential checkpoint blockade in melanoma. For the study at large: First-line arms were nivolumab then ipilimumab, or the reverse, randomized 1:1.

Clones were sequenced by immunoSEQ multiplex PCR, and TCRdb holds only the in-frame ones, with some missing. The sample shows about 27,000 clones, around 77% of them seen only once. V dropped 4 bases and J dropped 6; count of bases not matched to a gene: 14. The CDR3 contains 17 residues. Germline-derived CDR1 and CDR2 are SGHNT and YYREEE (reference sequence). The treatment is: randomized to nivolumab then ipilimumab (arm A) or the reverse (arm B). Sorted cells were live CD3+CD8+, lacking CD19 and CD56, from PBMCs. The gene calls are TRBV5-4 and TRBJ2-2, with 8 bases that match TRBD1. The sequence was collected from a human donor with melanoma. This specimen consisted of CD8+ T cells sorted from blood (inferred from file names), obtained from a patient given nivolumab and ipilimumab in sequence. The CDR3 sequence: CASSQDETGGLPGELFF. Written as DNA, the CDR3 is TGTGCCAGCAGCCAAGATGAAACAGGGGGATTGCCCGGGGAGCTGTTTTTT.